The 24 T cell receptor beta chains given below trace back to one sample, sequenced in a study of blood T cell repertoires in COVID-19. TCRdb's copy holds only in-frame clones and misses some; the assay was immunoSEQ multiplex PCR. The sample carries 250,000 to 300,000 clones, around 89% recorded once. Sequenced material: PBMCs or T cells enriched from blood (not recorded which). All receptors derive from a middle-aged man who had recovered from COVID-19.

The chain combines TRBV11-3 with TRBJ1-5, with D unresolved. Looked up from germline, CDR1 is SGHNT and CDR2 is YENEEA. CDR3 length: 15 residues. Between the trimmed V and J ends, which lost 4 bases and 0 bases, there was a span of 10 bases. For the CDR3, the DNA is TGTGCCAGCAGCTGCGGGGAATATAGCAATCAGCCCCAGCATTTT. It yields the protein CASSCGEYSNQPQHF. The full variable domain, rest sourced from reference TRBV11-3 and TRBJ1-5, is EAGVVQSPRYKIIEKKQPVAFWCNPISGHNTLYWYLQNLGQGPELLIRYENEEAVDDSQLPKDRFSAERLKGVDSTLKIQPAELGDSAVYLCASSCGEYSNQPQHFGDGTRLSIL.

This clone was counted many times. The chain carries TRBV6-5 and TRBJ1-4; tentatively, D is TRBD1 (5 bases). Trimming cost V 4 bases and J 6 bases, with 12 bases left between them. The CDR3 consists of 14 residues. The V gene's germline CDR1 is MNHEY and CDR2 SVGAGI. CDR3 loop: CASSSIRGDEKLFF. DNA of the CDR3: TGTGCCAGCAGTTCGATCCGGGGGGATGAAAAACTGTTTTTT.

The count of this clone is one. The chain combines TRBV19 with TRBJ1-2, with D perhaps TRBD1 (5 bases). V was trimmed by 2 bases and J by 4 bases, leaving 11 bases between them. The germline V gene encodes CDR1 LNHDA and CDR2 SQIVND (reference sequence). This CDR3 has 14 residues. DNA of the CDR3: TGTGCCAGTAGTATACAGGGTGCATTCTATGGCTACACCTTC. Amino acids: CASSIQGAFYGYTF.

The chain couples TRBV4-1 to TRBJ2-7; D is perhaps TRBD2 (5 bases). V lost 4 bases and J 2 bases, leaving 12 bases between the germline ends. From germline, CDR1 is MGHRA and CDR2 YSYEKL. The CDR3 spans 14 residues. CDR3 protein: CASSRGHGTYEQYF. In DNA form, the CDR3 reads TGCGCCAGCAGCCGTGGCCACGGGACCTACGAGCAGTACTTC.

The chain couples TRBV10-3 to TRBJ2-7, with 13 bases identical to TRBD2. V trimming: 7 bases; J trimming: 4 bases; junction bases outside the gene matches: 13. CDR3 length equals 17 residues. Germline V gene data show CDR1 as ENHRY and CDR2 as SYGVKD. The CDR3: CAINDEMGLAGRYEQYF. In DNA form, the CDR3 reads TGTGCCATCAATGACGAAATGGGACTAGCGGGAAGGTACGAGCAGTACTTC.

This clone was recorded only once. The chain couples TRBV7-9 to TRBJ1-1; 8 bases agree with TRBD1. Trimming at V came to 3 bases and at J to 3 bases, leaving 3 bases not matched to a gene. The germline CDR1 and CDR2 sequences are SEHNR and FQNEAQ (reference sequence). The CDR3 sequence is 14 residues long. The CDR3 reads CASSLTGAHTEAFF. The CDR3 DNA follows: TGTGCCAGCAGCTTGACAGGGGCCCACACTGAAGCTTTCTTT. Combining the CDR3 with reference TRBV7-9 and TRBJ1-1 gives the whole variable domain DTGVSQNPRHKITKRGQNVTFRCDPISEHNRLYWYRQTLGQGPEFLTYFQNEAQLEKSRLLSDRFSAERPKGSFSTLEIQRTEQGDSAMYLCASSLTGAHTEAFFGQGTRLTVV.

This clone was seen more than once but under ten times. The identical CDR3 is also encoded by other nucleotide sequences in the sample. The chain combines TRBV4-1 with TRBJ1-1; TRBD1 is a possible D gene (5 bases). This CDR3 region has 13 residues. CDR1 is MGHRA, CDR2 YSYEKL, per germline. V shed 4 bases and J shed 3 bases, with 9 bases lying between them. DNA for the CDR3: TGCGCCAGCAGCCCCAGGGAGGACACTGAAGCTTTCTTT. Translating it yields CASSPREDTEAFF.

The chain has TRBV5-1 and TRBJ1-4; no clear D gene. Germline lookup yields CDR1 SGHRS and CDR2 YFSETQ. Trimming removed 4 bases from V and 1 base from J, with 11 bases in between. The CDR3 length is 15 residues. The CDR3 here is CASSPGSRTNEKLFF. In DNA, the CDR3 is TGCGCCAGCAGCCCAGGTTCGCGAACTAATGAAAAACTGTTTTTT. Filled out from reference TRBV5-1 and TRBJ1-4, the complete variable domain reads KAGVTQTPRYLIKTRGQQVTLSCSPISGHRSVSWYQQTPGQGLQFLFEYFSETQRNKGNFPGRFSGRQFSNSRSEMNVSTLELGDSALYLCASSPGSRTNEKLFFGSGTQLSVL.

J is TRBJ1-5 and V is TRBV6-5; possible D gene TRBD1, 6 bases. The V and J ends lost 10 bases and 8 bases respectively, with 18 bases between them. The CDR3 has 13 amino acids. Per germline, CDR1 MNHEY and CDR2 SVGAGI. The chain's CDR3 is CATNQGFVEPQHF. CDR3 DNA: TGTGCCACCAACCAGGGGTTCGTAGAGCCCCAGCATTTT.

This chain links TRBV7-8 with TRBJ2-3; 9 bases are shared with TRBD1. The CDR3 has 17 residues. From germline, CDR1 is SGHVS and CDR2 FQNEAQ. Trimming cost V 7 bases and J 5 bases; bases outside gene matches: 16. CDR3 sequence reads: CASNSPPGTGIRDTQYF. CDR3 in DNA: TGTGCCAGCAACTCACCACCCGGGACAGGGATAAGAGATACGCAGTATTTT.

The V gene is TRBV5-1, the J gene TRBJ1-2; 10 bases align to TRBD1. The CDR3 contains 14 residues. Germline V gene sequence: CDR1 SGHRS, CDR2 YFSETQ. After removal of 1 base from V and 8 bases from J, the junction contained 5 bases not matched to a gene. The CDR3, as DNA: TGCGCCAGCAGCTTGTCCGGGACAGGGGTCGGCTACACCTTC. Residues: CASSLSGTGVGYTF. Together with reference TRBV5-1 and TRBJ1-2, the CDR3 gives the full variable domain: KAGVTQTPRYLIKTRGQQVTLSCSPISGHRSVSWYQQTPGQGLQFLFEYFSETQRNKGNFPGRFSGRQFSNSRSEMNVSTLELGDSALYLCASSLSGTGVGYTFGSGTRLTVV.

This chain connects TRBV6-1 to TRBJ1-1; TRBD1 might be the D (6 bases). V was shortened by 3 bases and J by 3 bases, with 8 bases between the two germline ends. Looked up from germline, CDR1 is MNHNS and CDR2 is SASEGT. This CDR3 comprises 13 residues. CDR3 amino acids: CASSDQGYTEAFF. Written as DNA, the CDR3 is TGTGCCAGCAGTGATCAGGGGTACACTGAAGCTTTCTTT.

The rearrangement links TRBV7-8 to TRBJ2-7; possible D gene TRBD2, 5 bases. V dropped 4 bases and J dropped 3 bases, with 13 bases sitting between them. The CDR3 is made up of 14 amino acids. Germline V gives CDR1 SGHVS, CDR2 FQNEAQ. The CDR3 DNA reads as TGTGCCAGCAGCTCCGGGGTCCCCCACTACGAGCAGTACTTC. It specifies CASSSGVPHYEQYF.

The chain links TRBV2 to TRBJ2-1, with a possible D match to TRBD1 (6 bases). The CDR3 is made up of 13 amino acids. Deletions cut 8 bases from V and 2 bases from J, with 10 bases between. Germline lookup yields CDR1 SNHLY and CDR2 FYNNEI. The CDR3 reads CASLRGTYNEQFF. Written as DNA, the CDR3 is TGTGCCAGCCTAAGGGGGACCTACAATGAGCAGTTCTTC.

This clone was detected only a few times. The chain joins TRBV6-5 to TRBJ2-2, with 7 bases matching TRBD2. Germline V gene lookup returns CDR1 MNHEY and CDR2 SVGAGI. J gave up 2 bases and V 1 base, and 4 bases lay outside the gene matches. The length of the CDR3 is 16 residues. The CDR3 DNA is TGTGCCAGCAGTTACTGGGACTACCCTAACACCGGGGAGCTGTTTTTT. The encoded protein is CASSYWDYPNTGELFF.

This chain connects TRBV10-3 to TRBJ2-5, with 9 bases aligning to TRBD2. The length of the CDR3 is 14 residues. J was trimmed by 0 bases and V by 6 bases; bases with no gene match: 2. Germline loops: CDR1 ENHRY, CDR2 SYGVKD. CDR3 coding DNA: TGTGCCATCAGCCGCGGGGGGGACCAAGAGACCCAGTACTTC. Translating gives CAISRGGDQETQYF.

This chain joins TRBV4-2 and TRBJ2-7, with a tentative D call TRBD1 (6 bases). V was cut by 0 bases and J by 0 bases, with 18 bases left in between. The CDR3 sequence is 18 residues long. Germline V lookup: CDR1 LGHNA, CDR2 YNFKEQ. The CDR3 loop is CASSQDRSSTGSSYEQYF. CDR3 in DNA: TGTGCCAGCAGCCAAGATCGTAGTAGCACAGGGAGCTCCTACGAGCAGTACTTC.

This clone was observed once. The V and J genes are TRBV28 and TRBJ2-7; D might be TRBD2 (5 bases). This CDR3 is 16 amino acids long. CDR1 MDHEN and CDR2 SYDVKM come from the germline V gene. Trimming stripped 1 base from V and 4 bases from J, with 17 bases between. The DNA of the CDR3 is TGTGCCAGCAGTTTATCGGGCAGAACACGGGGTTACGAGCAGTACTTC. Amino acids: CASSLSGRTRGYEQYF. Complete variable domain (other parts from reference TRBV28 and TRBJ2-7): DVKVTQSSRYLVKRTGEKVFLECVQDMDHENMFWYRQDPGLGLRLIYFSYDVKMKEKGDIPEGYSVSREKKERFSLILESASTNQTSMYLCASSLSGRTRGYEQYFGPGTRLTVT.

The chain joins TRBV13 to TRBJ2-6; 10 bases are shared with TRBD1. This CDR3 contains 18 residues. Trimming cost V 5 bases and J 0 bases; bases outside gene matches: 7. The germline CDR1 and CDR2 sequences are PRHDT and FYEKMQ (reference sequence). The DNA of the CDR3 is TGTGCCAGCAGCGTATGGACAGGGGGGAGCTCTGGGGCCAACGTCCTGACTTTC. Translated: CASSVWTGGSSGANVLTF.

This chain uses TRBV29-1 with TRBJ1-4, with TRBD1 matching 9 bases. The CDR3 length is 14 residues. Germline lookup yields CDR1 SQVTM and CDR2 ANQGSEA. V lost 6 bases to trimming and J lost 0 bases; unmatched junction nucleotides: 2. The CDR3, as DNA: TGCAGCGTACGGACAGGGGCAACTAATGAAAAACTGTTTTTT. Translation: CSVRTGATNEKLFF.

The J gene is TRBJ2-7, the V gene TRBV5-5; the match to TRBD1 covers 8 bases. The V segment lost 0 bases and the J segment 9 bases; nucleotides outside the gene matches: 11. The CDR3 covers 15 residues. Germline-derived CDR1 and CDR2 are SGHKS and YYEKEE (reference sequence). CDR3 amino acids: CASSLGLDRAVVQYF. The DNA for the CDR3 is TGTGCCAGCAGCTTGGGGCTGGACAGGGCGGTCGTGCAGTACTTC. The full variable domain, with the rest looked up from reference TRBV5-5 and TRBJ2-7, is DAGVTQSPTHLIKTRGQQVTLRCSPISGHKSVSWYQQVLGQGPQFIFQYYEKEERGRGNFPDRFSARQFPNYSSELNVNALLLGDSALYLCASSLGLDRAVVQYFGPGTRLTVT.

The rearrangement joins TRBV3-1 (or the pseudogene TRBV3-2) to TRBJ2-7; a weak D match, TRBD2 (5 bases). Germline V gene lookup returns CDR1 LGHDT and CDR2 YNNKEL (reference sequence). The CDR3 runs to 18 residues. The V end lost 6 bases, the J end lost 4 bases, and 28 bases lay between the germline ends. The chain's CDR3 is CASSPDTAGIMGRYEQYF. CDR3 sequence (DNA): TGTGCCAGCAGTCCTGACACCGCCGGGATAATGGGTCGGTACGAGCAGTACTTC.

CDR3 loop: CASSEEYNEQFF. CDR3 in DNA: TGTGCCAGCAGTGAGGAATACAATGAGCAGTTCTTC. The rearrangement joins TRBV12-3 or TRBV12-4 to TRBJ2-1; D not resolved. CDR3 length equals 12 residues. Deletions cut 5 bases from V and 4 bases from J, with 6 bases between.

The chain uses TRBV6-5 and TRBJ1-2; D is unclear. The CDR3 has 13 amino acids. Germline V gives CDR1 MNHEY, CDR2 SVGAGI. The ends were cut back, 6 bases at V and 3 bases at J, with 11 bases in the middle. The CDR3 is CASRRTEYYGYTF. The DNA of the CDR3 is TGTGCCAGCAGGAGAACAGAGTACTATGGCTACACCTTC.